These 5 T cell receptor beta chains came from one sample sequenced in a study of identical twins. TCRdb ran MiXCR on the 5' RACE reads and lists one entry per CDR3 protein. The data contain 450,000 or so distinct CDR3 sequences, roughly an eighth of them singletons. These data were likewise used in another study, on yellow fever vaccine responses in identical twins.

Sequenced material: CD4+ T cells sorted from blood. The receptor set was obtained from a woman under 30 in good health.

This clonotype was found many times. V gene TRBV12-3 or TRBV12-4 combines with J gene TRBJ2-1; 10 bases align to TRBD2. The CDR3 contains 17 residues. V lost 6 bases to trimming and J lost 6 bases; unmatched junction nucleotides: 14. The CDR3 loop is CASRTNVGLAGVNEQFF. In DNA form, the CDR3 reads TGTGCCAGCAGAACTAACGTCGGGCTAGCGGGAGTCAATGAGCAGTTCTTC.

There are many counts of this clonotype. Here the CDR3 reads CASSPEFWAGYSDTQYF. In DNA form, the CDR3 reads TGTGCCAGCTCACCAGAGTTTTGGGCAGGTTATTCAGATACGCAGTATTTT. V is TRBV18 and J is TRBJ2-3; D not certain. The germline V gene encodes CDR1 KGHSH and CDR2 LQKENI. The CDR3 contains 17 residues. Trimming pared 2 bases from V and 4 bases from J, leaving 19 bases between.

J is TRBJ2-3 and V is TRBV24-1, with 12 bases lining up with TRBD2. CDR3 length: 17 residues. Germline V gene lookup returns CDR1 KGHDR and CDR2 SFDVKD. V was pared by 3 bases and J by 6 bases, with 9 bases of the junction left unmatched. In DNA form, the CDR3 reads TGTGCCACCAGTGATCGCGGACTAGCGGGGATTTCGGATACGCAGTATTTT. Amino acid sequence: CATSDRGLAGISDTQYF.

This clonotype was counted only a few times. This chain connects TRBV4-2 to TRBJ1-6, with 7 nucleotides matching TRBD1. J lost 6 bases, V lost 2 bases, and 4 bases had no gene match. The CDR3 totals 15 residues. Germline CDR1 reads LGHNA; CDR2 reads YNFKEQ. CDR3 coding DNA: TGTGCCAGCAGCCAAACGACAGGGTCTAATTCACCCCTCCACTTT. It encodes CASSQTTGSNSPLHF.

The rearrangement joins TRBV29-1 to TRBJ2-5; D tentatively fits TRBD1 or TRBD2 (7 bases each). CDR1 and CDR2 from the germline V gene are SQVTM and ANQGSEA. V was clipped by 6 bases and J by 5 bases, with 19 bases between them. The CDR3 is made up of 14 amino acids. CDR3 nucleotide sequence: TGCAGCGTCCTTAAACAGGGGACTATCGAGACCCAGTACTTC. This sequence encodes CSVLKQGTIETQYF.